The rows below give T cell receptor beta chains drawn from one sample of a study of blood T cells in healthy people across ages. TCRdb analysed the 5' RACE reads with MiXCR anew, one entry per CDR3 protein. This repertoire shows approximately 960,000 distinct CDR3 sequences, about 27% found once; its top ten account for 10%. These data also formed part of another study, on T cells of mothers and their children.

The sample was blood. The receptors stem from a woman aged 40 to 50 in good health. CDR3s include the opening cysteine and the closing phenylalanine or tryptophan. D genes are given only for firm matches. A clone size is listed for some rows: how often the clone was seen (once, few, many), or a class if it is expanded.

d_call: .
j_call: TRBJ1-1
clone_size: few
v_call: TRBV19
cdr3_nt: TGTGCCAGTAGTCCCTGGGTGACGGTTGAAGCTTTCTTT
cdr3_aa: CASSPWVTVEAFF

d_call: TRBD1
j_call: TRBJ2-5
clone_size: .
v_call: TRBV4-1
cdr3_nt: TGCGCCAGCAGCCAAGGGAACAGGGGGCAAGAGACCCAGTACTTC
cdr3_aa: CASSQGNRGQETQYF

d_call: .
j_call: TRBJ2-3
clone_size: few
v_call: TRBV9
cdr3_nt: TGTGCCAGCAGCGTCCGGGACCCAGTCATCGATACGCAGTATTTT
cdr3_aa: CASSVRDPVIDTQYF

d_call: .
j_call: TRBJ1-2
clone_size: many
v_call: TRBV28
cdr3_nt: TGTGCCAGCAGCCCGAGGCGATACTATGGCTACACCTTC
cdr3_aa: CASSPRRYYGYTF

d_call: .
j_call: TRBJ1-1
clone_size: .
v_call: TRBV27
cdr3_nt: TGTGCCAGCAGTTTCGCGCAGGGTGATTATTTGAACACTGAAGCTTTCTTT
cdr3_aa: CASSFAQGDYLNTEAFF

d_call: .
j_call: TRBJ2-6
clone_size: many
v_call: TRBV3-1
cdr3_nt: TGTGCCAGCAGCTCCCCTAGCTCTGGGGCCAACGTCCTGACTTTC
cdr3_aa: CASSSPSSGANVLTF

d_call: .
j_call: TRBJ1-2
clone_size: many
v_call: TRBV18
cdr3_nt: TGTGCCAGCTCACCACCGACAGTGGGCGGCTACACCTTC
cdr3_aa: CASSPPTVGGYTF

d_call: .
j_call: TRBJ2-7
clone_size: .
v_call: TRBV6-5
cdr3_nt: TGTGCCTGCAGTTACGGGGGTTCCTACGAGCAGTACTTC
cdr3_aa: CACSYGGSYEQYF

d_call: .
j_call: TRBJ2-1
clone_size: .
v_call: TRBV20-1
cdr3_nt: TGTAGTGCCGTCACGGGCGGGGATTCCTACAATGAGCAGTTCTTC
cdr3_aa: CSAVTGGDSYNEQFF

d_call: TRBD1
j_call: TRBJ2-1
clone_size: .
v_call: TRBV24-1
cdr3_nt: TGTGCCACCAGTGATGATCAGACAGGGGTTTGGGATGAGCAGTTCTTC
cdr3_aa: CATSDDQTGVWDEQFF